This T cell receptor (beta chain) appears in the sequencing data of a study of blood T cells in healthy people across ages. A second about 7 to 11 cycle PCR used barcoded and J-beta primers. Each CDR3 protein is one row after TCRdb ran MiXCR on the 5' RACE reads. The table shows around 870,000 distinct CDR3 sequences, with more than 25% occurring only once. This clonotype was seen at least ten times. This receptor was identified in a woman of 80 years or more in good health. The sequencing sample was made of blood.

This CDR3 reads CASSQVSAGGEETQYF. The CDR3 region has the DNA TGTGCCAGCAGCCAAGTCTCAGCGGGGGGGGAAGAGACCCAGTACTTC. The chain employs TRBV4-2 and TRBJ2-5, with TRBD2 matching over 10 bases. The CDR3 has 16 amino acids. Germline V gene lookup returns CDR1 LGHNA and CDR2 YNFKEQ. Germline trimming cut 1 base from V and 3 bases from J; bases unmatched to any gene: 5.